Listed here are 28 T cell receptor beta chains from one sample, sequenced in a study of cytomegalovirus exposure and HLA in healthy donors. The PCR had 60 Vbeta and 13 Jbeta primers. TCRdb's copy holds only in-frame clones and misses some; the assay was immunoSEQ multiplex PCR. The profile shows approximately 130,000 clones, roughly 82% of them singletons. Sequenced: PBMCs. These receptors all stem from a boy aged 5-17 years in good health and CMV-seronegative.

The V gene is TRBV19, the J gene TRBJ1-4; TRBD1 might be the D (5 bases). Germline V lookup: CDR1 LNHDA, CDR2 SQIVND (reference sequence). The CDR3 length is 14 residues. The ends were cut back, 5 bases at V and 8 bases at J, with 15 bases in the middle. CDR3 in amino acids: CASSYGGLEEKLFF. The CDR3 coding sequence is TGTGCCAGTAGTTACGGGGGATTGGAAGAAAAACTGTTTTTT.

This clone showed up just once. The chain couples TRBV4-1 to TRBJ2-5; D might be TRBD2 (6 bases). The germline gives CDR1 MGHRA, CDR2 YSYEKL. This CDR3 spans 15 amino acids. Trimming took 3 bases from V and 5 from J, leaving 16 bases between them. CDR3 in DNA: TGCGCCAGCAGCCAGACGGGTACGGGAGCCGAGACCCAGTACTTC. Translation gives CASSQTGTGAETQYF.

This chain joins TRBV6-4 and TRBJ2-1; D unclear. Trimming took 2 bases from V and 6 from J, leaving 14 bases between them. CDR3 length: 15 residues. Per the germline V gene, CDR1 is MRHNA and CDR2 is SNTAGT. In nucleotides, the CDR3 is TGTGCCAGCAGTGACATTAGCACCAGCCCCAATGAGCAGTTCTTC. It codes for CASSDISTSPNEQFF.

This chain links TRBV5-1 with TRBJ2-3, with 8 bases fitting TRBD2. This CDR3 is 16 amino acids long. The trim removed 4 bases at V and 1 base at J, leaving 8 bases unmatched. The germline gives CDR1 SGHRS, CDR2 YFSETQ. CDR3 amino acids: CASSQRERSGTDTQYF. CDR3 sequence (DNA): TGCGCCAGCAGCCAGCGGGAGCGGAGCGGCACAGATACGCAGTATTTT.

This CDR3 reads CASRGLNYGYTF. The CDR3 bases are TGTGCCAGTAGGGGACTAAACTATGGCTACACCTTC. The genes are TRBV19 and TRBJ1-2; weak D call: TRBD1 (5 bases). Trimming took off 6 bases at V and 2 bases at J, with 7 bases between the two ends. Germline CDR1 reads LNHDA; CDR2 reads SQIVND (reference sequence). The CDR3 is made up of 12 amino acids.

This clone showed up just a few times. The chain recombines TRBV5-5 with TRBJ1-2; 9 bases are a match to TRBD1. V shed 4 bases, J shed 7 bases, and the junction held 11 bases outside the gene matches. This CDR3 comprises 15 residues. Looked up from germline, CDR1 is SGHKS and CDR2 is YYEKEE (reference sequence). The CDR3 region is CASSPWGTGRGGYTF. The CDR3, as DNA: TGTGCCAGCAGCCCCTGGGGGACAGGGAGGGGTGGCTACACCTTC.

The chain recombines TRBV6-5 with TRBJ2-7; 7 nucleotides align to TRBD1. Germline CDR1 and CDR2: MNHEY and SVGAGI. The junction had 10 bases not matched to a gene; V was cut back by 5 bases and J by 3 bases. The CDR3 extends over 15 amino acids. The chain's CDR3 is CASSHRRDRDYEQYF. Written as DNA, the CDR3 is TGTGCCAGCAGTCATCGCCGGGACAGAGACTACGAGCAGTACTTC.

The chain is built from TRBV13 and TRBJ2-1; the match to TRBD2 covers 10 bases. The CDR3 sequence is 16 residues long. V gave up 5 bases and J gave up 9 bases; unmatched junction bases: 13. Germline assignment: CDR1 PRHDT and CDR2 FYEKMQ (reference sequence). CDR3 nucleotides: TGTGCCAGCAGCACCGAGCGGGAGGGCCATTTAGGTGAGCAGTTCTTC. Translated, it gives CASSTEREGHLGEQFF.

This clone was observed a single time. The chain carries TRBV6-4 and TRBJ2-3, with 9 bases fitting TRBD2. The CDR3 runs to 16 residues. V lost 0 bases, J lost 1 base, and 2 bases stayed unmatched. Per germline, CDR1 MRHNA and CDR2 SNTAGT. In DNA form, the CDR3 reads TGTGCCAGCAGTGACTCGGTAGCGGGAGGCACAGATACGCAGTATTTT. Translation: CASSDSVAGGTDTQYF.

The gene calls are TRBV2 and TRBJ1-1, with 8 bases aligning to TRBD1. After removal of 4 bases from V and 1 base from J, the junction contained 5 bases not matched to a gene. The germline CDR1 and CDR2 sequences are SNHLY and FYNNEI. This CDR3 region has 15 residues. CDR3 residues: CASSVTGTGNTEAFF. In nucleotides, the CDR3 is TGTGCCAGCAGTGTGACAGGGACAGGGAACACTGAAGCTTTCTTT. The full variable domain, completed using reference TRBV2 and TRBJ1-1, is EPEVTQTPSHQVTQMGQEVILRCVPISNHLYFYWYRQILGQKVEFLVSFYNNEISEKSEIFDDQFSVERPDGSNFTLKIRSTKLEDSAMYFCASSVTGTGNTEAFFGQGTRLTVV.

This sequence joins TRBV25-1 and TRBJ1-1; D possibly corresponds to TRBD1 (5 bases). With 3 bases removed from V and 10 bases from J, the gap between germline ends came to 12 bases. This CDR3 region has 12 residues. Germline-derived CDR1 and CDR2 are MGHDK and SYGVNS. CDR3: CASSDSQVRAFF. CDR3 sequence (DNA): TGTGCCAGCAGTGATTCACAGGTGAGAGCTTTCTTT.

The CDR3 spells CASSVGIGHNEQFF. For the CDR3, the DNA is TGTGCCAGCAGCGTAGGTATTGGGCACAATGAGCAGTTCTTC. V usage is TRBV9 and J usage is TRBJ2-1; D gene unclear. The V and J ends lost 0 bases and 5 bases respectively, with 9 bases between them. CDR3 length: 14 amino acids. Germline lookup yields CDR1 SGDLS and CDR2 YYNGEE.

This chain connects TRBV11-1 to TRBJ1-1, with 10 bases aligning to TRBD1. Looked up from germline, CDR1 is SGHAT and CDR2 is FQDESV (reference sequence). Trimming at V came to 3 bases and at J to 4 bases, leaving 5 bases not matched to a gene. There are 15 residues in the CDR3. CDR3 nucleotide sequence: TGTGCCAGCAGCTTGACCGGGACAGGGGCCACTGAAGCTTTCTTT. The encoded protein is CASSLTGTGATEAFF.

The V call is TRBV30, the J call TRBJ1-1; tentative D call: TRBD1 (6 bases). V gave up 3 bases and J gave up 4 bases, with 12 bases separating them. The CDR3 runs to 13 residues. Germline loops: CDR1 GTSNPN, CDR2 SVGIG (reference sequence). The CDR3 here is CAWSPGESTEAFF. CDR3 DNA sequence: TGTGCCTGGAGCCCAGGGGAGAGCACTGAAGCTTTCTTT.

The gene calls are TRBV7-2 and TRBJ2-1, with D possibly being TRBD2 (6 bases). The germline V gene has CDR1 SGHTA and CDR2 FQGNSA. This CDR3 has 15 amino acids. Trimming removed 5 bases from V and 3 bases from J, with 14 bases in between. The CDR3 nucleotides read TGTGCCAGCAGCCGGGGCGGCGGGGACTACAATGAGCAGTTCTTC. Translating it yields CASSRGGGDYNEQFF.

This clone was counted only a few times. The V gene is TRBV6-1, the J gene TRBJ2-1; TRBD2 is a possible D gene (6 bases). The CDR3 runs 13 residues. Germline V gene sequence: CDR1 MNHNS, CDR2 SASEGT. V was pared by 7 bases and J by 7 bases, with 14 bases between. The CDR3 here is CASKAGGLNEQFF. CDR3 nucleotide sequence: TGTGCCAGCAAAGCGGGCGGTCTAAATGAGCAGTTCTTC.

In its sample, this clone was seen a few times. This chain connects TRBV4-1 to TRBJ2-6; D is perhaps TRBD2 (6 bases). There are 18 residues in the CDR3. Germline CDR1 is MGHRA and CDR2 is YSYEKL. The ends were cut back, 1 base at V and 0 bases at J, with 13 bases in the middle. CDR3: CASSQGRQRASGANVLTF. The CDR3 DNA is TGCGCCAGCAGCCAAGGGAGACAGCGGGCCTCTGGGGCCAACGTCCTGACTTTC.

This chain uses TRBV9 with TRBJ2-1, with 9 bases that match TRBD2. The V gene end was trimmed by 0 bases and the J gene end by 7 bases; junction bases not matched to a gene: 8. CDR1 and CDR2 from the germline V gene are SGDLS and YYNGEE. The CDR3 is 16 residues long. This chain's CDR3 is CASSVAGGRAGNEQFF. The CDR3 coding sequence is TGTGCCAGCAGCGTAGCGGGCGGGAGGGCAGGGAATGAGCAGTTCTTC.

The rearrangement joins TRBV5-1 to TRBJ2-2; TRBD2 matches at 13 bases. The CDR3 covers 18 residues. V trimming: 4 bases; J trimming: 7 bases; junction bases outside the gene matches: 13. Germline V lookup: CDR1 SGHRS, CDR2 YFSETQ. The CDR3 bases are TGCGCCAGCAGCCACTCCCCGGGACTAGCGGGAAATGGCGGGGAGCTGTTTTTT. Protein: CASSHSPGLAGNGGELFF.

V and J are TRBV11-2 and TRBJ2-1; TRBD2 matches 11 bases. The CDR3 runs to 16 residues. V dropped 3 bases and J dropped 3; count of bases not matched to a gene: 4. From germline, CDR1 is SGHAT and CDR2 FQNNGV. Here the CDR3 DNA reads TGTGCCAGCAGCTTGACTAGCGGGGTTCTCTACAATGAGCAGTTCTTC. It encodes CASSLTSGVLYNEQFF.

The rearrangement links TRBV30 to TRBJ1-2, with D tentatively TRBD1 (6 bases). The germline V and J ends were trimmed by 1 base and 8 bases, with 14 bases remaining between them. The CDR3 is made up of 13 amino acids. The germline CDR1 and CDR2 sequences are GTSNPN and SVGIG (reference sequence). The CDR3 region has the DNA TGTGCCTGGAGTGCACAGGGTACCCACGGCTACACCTTC. Translated: CAWSAQGTHGYTF.

This chain joins TRBV5-6 and TRBJ2-3, with D perhaps TRBD1 (6 bases). The CDR3 is 15 residues long. Germline loops: CDR1 SGHDT, CDR2 YYEEEE. Trimming stripped 4 bases from V and 8 bases from J, with 20 bases between. This chain's CDR3 is CASSAQGPLTLTQYF. CDR3 sequence (DNA): TGTGCCAGCAGCGCGCAGGGGCCCCTTACCCTTACGCAGTATTTT.

On this clone: Other DNA sequences within the sample encode an identical CDR3. This chain connects TRBV30 to TRBJ2-7; 8 nucleotides agree with TRBD2. In germline, CDR1 is GTSNPN, CDR2 SVGIG (reference sequence). The CDR3 covers 13 residues. V shed 0 bases, J shed 7 bases, and the junction held 5 bases outside the gene matches. CDR3 in amino acids: CAWSVSGAGEQYF. The CDR3 nucleotides read TGTGCCTGGAGTGTTAGCGGGGCCGGGGAGCAGTACTTC.

The count of this clone is one. The chain recombines TRBV19 with TRBJ2-7; 8 bases fit TRBD1. Trimming at V came to 5 bases and at J to 6 bases, leaving 12 bases not matched to a gene. The CDR3 loop spans 15 amino acids. Germline loops: CDR1 LNHDA, CDR2 SQIVND (reference sequence). CDR3 coding DNA: TGTGCCAGTAGTCCGGGCCCTGGACAGGGCGGCGAGCAGTACTTC. Translation: CASSPGPGQGGEQYF. Using reference TRBV19 and TRBJ2-7 for the parts outside the CDR3, the full variable domain is DGGITQSPKYLFRKEGQNVTLSCEQNLNHDAMYWYRQDPGQGLRLIYYSQIVNDFQKGDIAEGYSVSREKKESFPLTVTSAQKNPTAFYLCASSPGPGQGGEQYFGPGTRLTVT.

The V gene is TRBV6-5, the J gene TRBJ2-2; D gene uncertain. Germline CDR1 MNHEY, CDR2 SVGAGI. The CDR3 covers 13 residues. Between the trimmed V and J ends, which lost 6 bases and 2 bases, there was a span of 7 bases. CDR3 in amino acids: CASSEFNTGELFF. The CDR3, as DNA: TGTGCCAGCAGCGAGTTCAACACCGGGGAGCTGTTTTTT.

J is TRBJ1-2 and V is TRBV29-1; D might be TRBD1 (6 bases). The CDR3 is 15 residues long. Germline-derived CDR1 and CDR2 are SQVTM and ANQGSEA. The V gene lost 0 bases and the J gene lost 4 bases, with 15 bases spanning the gap. CDR3 protein: CSVEDRFTGIYGYTF. The CDR3 region has the DNA TGCAGCGTTGAAGATCGATTTACAGGGATCTATGGCTACACCTTC.

CDR3 amino acids: CAWNLRTGANEKLFF. The DNA of the CDR3 is TGTGCCTGGAACCTGAGGACAGGGGCTAATGAAAAACTGTTTTTT. The V call is TRBV30, the J call TRBJ1-4; 9 bases are a match to TRBD1. Germline V gives CDR1 GTSNPN, CDR2 SVGIG (reference sequence). The CDR3 runs to 15 residues. Trimming removed 4 bases from V and 3 bases from J; junction bases left unmatched: 6.

The J gene is TRBJ2-7, the V gene TRBV6-6; 13 nucleotides line up with TRBD2. CDR3 size: 15 residues. Trimming took 2 bases from V and 4 from J; bases not matched to a gene: 2. Germline V CDR1 and CDR2: MNHNY, SVGAGI (reference sequence). CDR3 in amino acids: CASSYGLAGAYEQYF. CDR3 coding DNA: TGTGCCAGCAGTTACGGACTAGCGGGAGCATACGAGCAGTACTTC.